This TCR beta chain was recovered during a study of shared clonotypes between healthy human individuals. The CDR3 has 13 amino acids. V was trimmed by 7 bases and J by 3 bases, leaving 10 bases between them. Germline V gene data show CDR1 as ENHRY and CDR2 as SYGVKD. On sorted subsets, replicate PCRs used about 180 ng DNA, or around 30,000 T cell genomes. The authors' processing: Quality scores were absent from the junction-only immunoSEQ sequences, so filtering differed. Repertoires were generated with immunoSEQ multiplex PCR, while TCRdb's copy carries only in-frame clones and drops some. D and trimming were read from the DNA, whereas the V and J calls and clone size are those reported in that table. The sample consists of about 2,500,000 clones, more than 90% of them appearing once.

The sequence was collected from a man between 18 and 35 years old in good health. The chain has TRBV10-3 and TRBJ2-1, with D possibly matching TRBD1 (6 bases). Sequences were obtained from naive CD4+ T cells sorted from blood. The subset was: CD45RA+ positively selected. CDR3 sequence (DNA): TGTGCCATCACACCAGGGGACTACAATGAGCAGTTCTTC. It translates to CAITPGDYNEQFF.